One sample yielded the 21 T cell receptor beta chains listed below, sequenced in a study of shared clonotypes between healthy human individuals. Clones were sequenced by immunoSEQ multiplex PCR, and TCRdb holds only the in-frame ones, with some missing. The table includes roughly 2.2 million clones, around 90% detected once. The sequencing input was naive CD4+ T cells from PBMCs. Indicated subset: CD45RA+ positively selected. The origin of the receptors is a man aged 18 to 30 in good health. Some clones in this sample may be carry-over from other donors' samples.

The rearrangement joins TRBV28 to TRBJ1-5, with unresolved D. Trimming removed 3 bases at V and 0 bases at J, with 15 bases between. CDR1 and CDR2 (germline): MDHEN, SYDVKM. CDR3 length equals 17 residues. CDR3 in amino acids: CASSFNLRQYSNQPQHF. The CDR3 bases are TGTGCCAGCAGTTTTAACCTGAGGCAGTATAGCAATCAGCCCCAGCATTTT.

The chain carries TRBV19 and TRBJ2-6, with 7 bases that match TRBD1. Losses at the gene ends were 7 bases for V and 3 bases for J; bases not matched to a gene: 12. The CDR3 has 17 amino acids. Germline values: CDR1 LNHDA, CDR2 SQIVND (reference sequence). As DNA, the CDR3 is TGTGCCAGTAAAAGGAACAGGGGTATGGGTGGGGCCAACGTCCTGACTTTC. It yields the protein CASKRNRGMGGANVLTF.

The CDR3 DNA reads TGTGCCAGCAACATCGGAGGGGGGAGCTACGAGCAGTACTTC. Protein sequence: CASNIGGGSYEQYF. The J gene is TRBJ2-7, the V gene TRBV7-2; the D call may be TRBD1 or TRBD2 (6 bases each). Germline V CDR1 and CDR2: SGHTA, FQGNSA. Trimming took 7 bases from V and 3 from J, leaving 16 bases between them. The CDR3 spans 14 residues. The entire variable domain, with the rest obtained from reference TRBV7-2 and TRBJ2-7, is as follows: GAGVSQSPSNKVTEKGKDVELRCDPISGHTALYWYRQSLGQGLEFLIYFQGNSAPDKSGLPSDRFSAERTGGSVSTLTIQRTQQEDSAVYLCASNIGGGSYEQYFGPGTRLTVT.

The genes are TRBV28 and TRBJ2-7; 8 bases match TRBD2. Germline V lookup: CDR1 MDHEN, CDR2 SYDVKM. The CDR3 is 16 residues long. Unmatched junction bases numbered 8, after V lost 1 base and J lost 3 bases. CDR3 amino acids: CASSLSSSGSFYEQYF. The CDR3 DNA sequence: TGTGCCAGCAGTTTATCTTCCAGCGGGAGTTTCTACGAGCAGTACTTC.

This clone came up once. V usage is TRBV6-4 and J usage is TRBJ1-4; D is undetermined. The CDR3 is made up of 13 amino acids. Germline values: CDR1 MRHNA, CDR2 SNTAGT. V was clipped by 4 bases and J by 8 bases, with 11 bases between them. CDR3 sequence (DNA): TGTGCCAGCAGTGGCGAGATGGGGGAAAAACTGTTTTTT. Translated, it gives CASSGEMGEKLFF.

The chain has TRBV9 and TRBJ2-5, with D possibly being TRBD1 or TRBD2 (6 bases each). Germline V gives CDR1 SGDLS, CDR2 YYNGEE. CDR3 length equals 14 residues. With 2 bases removed from V and 7 bases from J, the gap between germline ends came to 15 bases. DNA of the CDR3: TGTGCCAGCAGCGTCCGGGACTCAGGGGTGACCCAGTACTTC. It specifies CASSVRDSGVTQYF.

This chain uses TRBV28 with TRBJ1-5, with TRBD1 matching over 11 bases. J was trimmed by 8 bases and V by 5 bases; bases with no gene match: 8. Per the germline V gene, CDR1 is MDHEN and CDR2 is SYDVKM. There are 15 residues in the CDR3. The CDR3 DNA is TGTGCCAGCAGTGTTAGGGGACAGGGGGGCGAGCCCCAGCATTTT. Translating gives CASSVRGQGGEPQHF.

This rearrangement joins TRBV5-1 to TRBJ1-2; 8 bases are shared with TRBD1. The V gene's germline CDR1 is SGHRS and CDR2 YFSETQ. The CDR3 is 14 residues long. V shed 7 bases and J 8 bases; nucleotides not matched to a gene: 13. CDR3: CASGHFQGADGYTF. The CDR3 nucleotides read TGCGCCAGCGGCCACTTCCAGGGGGCGGACGGCTACACCTTC.

This sequence joins TRBV5-1 and TRBJ1-3; 8 nucleotides match TRBD1. The CDR3 consists of 14 residues. V gave up 4 bases and J gave up 8 bases; unmatched junction bases: 8. Germline V CDR1 and CDR2: SGHRS, YFSETQ. CDR3 sequence reads: CASSPQGASDTIYF. In DNA, the CDR3 is TGCGCCAGCAGCCCTCAGGGGGCTTCGGACACCATATATTTT.

This chain links TRBV7-9 with TRBJ1-1, with no clear D. Deletions cut 7 bases from V and 1 base from J, with 13 bases between. CDR3 length: 14 residues. The germline V gene has CDR1 SEHNR and CDR2 FQNEAQ (reference sequence). The CDR3 protein is CASTGYGENTEAFF. CDR3 in DNA: TGTGCCAGCACCGGATATGGGGAGAACACTGAAGCTTTCTTT.

The rearrangement joins TRBV2 to TRBJ2-3; 12 nucleotides match TRBD2. With V trimmed by 6 bases and J by 6 bases, 7 bases remained unmatched. CDR1 is SNHLY, CDR2 FYNNEI, per germline. The length of the CDR3 is 15 residues. CDR3 sequence: CASSPLAGGRDTQYF. The CDR3 DNA sequence: TGTGCCAGCAGCCCACTAGCGGGAGGACGGGATACGCAGTATTTT.

The chain is built from TRBV5-4 and TRBJ2-3; 9 bases fit TRBD1. V was clipped by 0 bases and J by 4 bases; unmatched bases: 3. The germline V gene encodes CDR1 SGHNT and CDR2 YYREEE (reference sequence). This CDR3 has 15 residues. Here the CDR3 reads CASSLGGQGSDTQYF. Here the CDR3 DNA reads TGTGCCAGCAGCTTGGGAGGACAGGGGTCAGATACGCAGTATTTT.

This chain connects TRBV7-2 to TRBJ1-2; TRBD1 is a possible D gene (5 bases). The V gene lost 3 bases and the J gene lost 7 bases, with 24 bases spanning the gap. Germline CDR1 reads SGHTA; CDR2 reads FQGNSA. The CDR3 is made up of 17 amino acids. For the CDR3, the DNA is TGTGCCAGCAGCTTTAGGGGACTCACCTCGGCGTGGGGTGGCTACACCTTC. It specifies CASSFRGLTSAWGGYTF.

This chain links TRBV2 with TRBJ1-4, with 9 bases fitting TRBD1. CDR1 is SNHLY, CDR2 FYNNEI, per germline. The CDR3 extends over 13 amino acids. V was clipped by 5 bases and J by 8 bases; unmatched bases: 3. This CDR3 reads CASSTGGREKLFF. CDR3 coding DNA: TGTGCCAGCAGTACAGGGGGCAGGGAAAAACTGTTTTTT.

V usage is TRBV18 and J usage is TRBJ1-1; 8 bases line up with TRBD1. The CDR3 has 15 amino acids. V was clipped by 3 bases and J by 4 bases; unmatched bases: 7. Germline CDR1 reads KGHSH; CDR2 reads LQKENI. The chain's CDR3 is CASSPRQDRATEAFF. The CDR3 coding sequence is TGTGCCAGCTCACCCCGACAGGACAGGGCCACTGAAGCTTTCTTT.

The J gene is TRBJ2-5, the V gene TRBV28, with D possibly called TRBD1 or TRBD2 (5 bases each). Germline-derived CDR1 and CDR2 are MDHEN and SYDVKM. V was shortened by 3 bases and J by 1 base, with 12 bases between the two germline ends. There are 15 residues in the CDR3. CDR3 amino acids: CASSFQGSGQETQYF. The CDR3 DNA sequence: TGTGCCAGCAGTTTCCAGGGCAGCGGCCAAGAGACCCAGTACTTC.

About this clone: The same CDR3 also results from other DNA sequences found in this sample. The genes are TRBV2 and TRBJ1-5; 8 nucleotides agree with TRBD1. Germline V gene sequence: CDR1 SNHLY, CDR2 FYNNEI. This CDR3 region has 13 residues. V dropped 5 bases and J dropped 4; count of bases not matched to a gene: 1. In DNA, the CDR3 is TGTGCCAGCAGTCGACAGGGGAATCAGCCCCAGCATTTT. Translating gives CASSRQGNQPQHF.

Remarks on this clone: Distinct nucleotide sequences in the sample also encode this CDR3. The CDR3 loop is CASSLQGAPYEQYF. CDR3 sequence (DNA): TGCGCCAGCAGTCTACAGGGGGCCCCCTACGAGCAGTACTTC. The genes are TRBV5-1 and TRBJ2-7; 9 bases are a match to TRBD1. Losses at the gene ends were 5 bases for V and 2 bases for J; bases not matched to a gene: 5. Germline V lookup: CDR1 SGHRS, CDR2 YFSETQ. The CDR3 extends over 14 amino acids.

This clone was seen just once. This chain links TRBV19 with TRBJ2-2, with D tentatively TRBD2 (6 bases). CDR3 length equals 17 residues. V was cut by 6 bases and J by 5 bases, with 22 bases left in between. CDR1 LNHDA and CDR2 SQIVND come from the germline V gene (reference sequence). CDR3 amino acids: CASRTRGSPPGTGELFF. The CDR3 DNA reads as TGTGCCAGTAGAACCCGGGGGAGCCCGCCGGGTACCGGGGAGCTGTTTTTT.

The chain uses TRBV29-1 and TRBJ1-2; D not certain. Trimming stripped 2 bases from V and 10 bases from J, with 23 bases between. The CDR3 contains 15 residues. CDR1 SQVTM and CDR2 ANQGSEA come from the germline V gene. The CDR3 DNA sequence: TGCAGCGTTGAACCGGACGGCGGTACTTTCATTGACTACACCTTC. Its protein product is CSVEPDGGTFIDYTF.

The V call is TRBV21-1, the J call TRBJ2-7; TRBD2, the D gene given by the table, was not confirmed from the DNA. TRBV21-1 is listed as a pseudogene. The CDR3 extends over 15 amino acids. This chain's CDR3 is CASSKERESSYEQYF. In DNA, the CDR3 is TGTGCCAGCAGCAAAGAGCGGGAGAGCTCCTACGAGCAGTACTTC.